Listed below are T cell receptor beta chains from one sample, sequenced in a study of blood T cell repertoires in COVID-19. Profiling relied on immunoSEQ multiplex PCR, and the TCRdb table lists in-frame clones only, not all of them. The table shows approximately 470,000 clones, with approximately 83% occurring only once. Sequences were obtained from peripheral blood. The source of these receptors is a human donor in a cohort sampled during active COVID-19. The CDR3 runs from the conserved cysteine through the conserved F or W. The order of the fields is V gene, J gene, CDR3 protein.

V gene: TRBV30; J gene: TRBJ1-5; CDR3 protein: CAWSPGGNNQPQHF
V gene: TRBV6-5; J gene: TRBJ1-4; CDR3 protein: CASSLSGGRWEKLFF
V gene: TRBV18; J gene: TRBJ2-1; CDR3 protein: CASSPQFGQGGFGHNEQFF
V gene: TRBV10-3; J gene: TRBJ2-2; CDR3 protein: CAISGGGDTGELFF
V gene: TRBV4-3; J gene: TRBJ2-3; CDR3 protein: CASSQAGTRTDTQYF
V gene: TRBV10-3; J gene: TRBJ1-2; CDR3 protein: CAISEKSPQQGAHGYTF
V gene: TRBV21-1; J gene: TRBJ2-1; CDR3 protein: CASSPGGRGPLTVEQFF
V gene: TRBV7-2; J gene: TRBJ2-5; CDR3 protein: CASSRQIIAGVGETQYF
V gene: TRBV30; J gene: TRBJ1-4; CDR3 protein: CAWRTGVVSTNEKLFF
V gene: TRBV30; J gene: TRBJ1-1; CDR3 protein: CAWSSRAEAFF
V gene: TRBV12-3/TRBV12-4; J gene: TRBJ1-1; CDR3 protein: CASRADRVGAFF
V gene: TRBV27; J gene: TRBJ1-1; CDR3 protein: CASSYWPDRDTEAFF
V gene: TRBV23-1; J gene: TRBJ1-1; CDR3 protein: CASSQLGSGWFSPQFEAFF
V gene: TRBV5-1; J gene: TRBJ2-1; CDR3 protein: CASSSGLAGANEQFF
V gene: TRBV3-1/TRBV3-2; J gene: TRBJ1-2; CDR3 protein: CASSQEENPGQGNYGYTF
V gene: TRBV9; J gene: TRBJ2-2; CDR3 protein: CASSVGLPGTGELFF
V gene: TRBV9; J gene: TRBJ1-5; CDR3 protein: CASSGSSLNQPQHF
V gene: TRBV6-2/TRBV6-3; J gene: TRBJ1-1; CDR3 protein: CASSKLTFLEAFF
V gene: TRBV19; J gene: TRBJ2-7; CDR3 protein: CASSGNLRFYEQYF
V gene: TRBV24-1; J gene: TRBJ2-2; CDR3 protein: CATRGPGTGELFF